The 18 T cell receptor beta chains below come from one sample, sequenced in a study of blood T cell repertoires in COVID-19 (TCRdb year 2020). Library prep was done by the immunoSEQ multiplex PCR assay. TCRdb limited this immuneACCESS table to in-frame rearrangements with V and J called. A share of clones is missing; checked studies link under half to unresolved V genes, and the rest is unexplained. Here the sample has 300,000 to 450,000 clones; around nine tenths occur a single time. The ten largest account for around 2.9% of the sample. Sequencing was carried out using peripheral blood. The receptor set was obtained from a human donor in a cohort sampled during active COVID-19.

CDR3 region: CAWSPSGGANIQYF. For the CDR3, the DNA is TGTGCCTGGAGCCCTAGCGGGGGGGCGAACATTCAGTACTTC. This rearrangement joins TRBV30 to TRBJ2-4; 12 nucleotides match TRBD2. The V gene's germline CDR1 is GTSNPN and CDR2 SVGIG (reference sequence). The CDR3 sequence is 14 residues long. V lost 3 bases to trimming and J lost 7 bases; unmatched junction nucleotides: 4.

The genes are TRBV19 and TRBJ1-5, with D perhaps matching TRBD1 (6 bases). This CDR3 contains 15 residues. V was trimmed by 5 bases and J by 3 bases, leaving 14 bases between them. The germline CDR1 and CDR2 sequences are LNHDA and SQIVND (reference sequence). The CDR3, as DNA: TGTGCCAGTAGTGCCCAAACAGGGATCAATCAGCCCCAGCATTTT. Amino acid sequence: CASSAQTGINQPQHF. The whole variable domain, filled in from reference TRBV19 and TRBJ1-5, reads DGGITQSPKYLFRKEGQNVTLSCEQNLNHDAMYWYRQDPGQGLRLIYYSQIVNDFQKGDIAEGYSVSREKKESFPLTVTSAQKNPTAFYLCASSAQTGINQPQHFGDGTRLSIL.

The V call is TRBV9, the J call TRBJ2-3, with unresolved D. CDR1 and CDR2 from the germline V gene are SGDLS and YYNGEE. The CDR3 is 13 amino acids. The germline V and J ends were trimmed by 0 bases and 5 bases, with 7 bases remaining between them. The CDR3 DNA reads TGTGCCAGCAGCGTAGTTCCGGGAGATACGCAGTATTTT. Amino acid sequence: CASSVVPGDTQYF.

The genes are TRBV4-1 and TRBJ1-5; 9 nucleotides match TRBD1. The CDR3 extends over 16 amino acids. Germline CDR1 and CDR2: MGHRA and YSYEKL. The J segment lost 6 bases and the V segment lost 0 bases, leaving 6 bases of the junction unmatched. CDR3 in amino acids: CASSQEHRGLSQPQHF. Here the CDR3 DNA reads TGCGCCAGCAGCCAAGAGCACAGGGGGCTGAGTCAGCCCCAGCATTTT.

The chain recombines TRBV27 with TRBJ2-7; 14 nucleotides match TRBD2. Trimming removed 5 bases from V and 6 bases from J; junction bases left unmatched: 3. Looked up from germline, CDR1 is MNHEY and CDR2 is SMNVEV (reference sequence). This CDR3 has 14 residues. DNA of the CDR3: TGTGCCAGCAGTGCCGGGACTAGCGGGGGCGAGCAGTACTTC. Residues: CASSAGTSGGEQYF.

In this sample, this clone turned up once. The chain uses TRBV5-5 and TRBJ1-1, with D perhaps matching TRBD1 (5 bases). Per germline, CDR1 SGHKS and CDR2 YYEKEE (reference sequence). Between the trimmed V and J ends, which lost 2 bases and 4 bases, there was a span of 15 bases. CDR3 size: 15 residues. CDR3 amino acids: CASSLSSGFGTEAFF. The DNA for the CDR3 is TGTGCCAGCAGCTTATCGTCAGGGTTTGGCACTGAAGCTTTCTTT.

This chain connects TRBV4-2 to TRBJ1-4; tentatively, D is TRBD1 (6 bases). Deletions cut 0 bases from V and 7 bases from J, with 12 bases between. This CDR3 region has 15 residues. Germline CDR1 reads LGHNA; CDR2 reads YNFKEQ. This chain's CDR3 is CASSQDWQGREKLFF. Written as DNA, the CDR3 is TGTGCCAGCAGCCAAGATTGGCAGGGGCGTGAAAAACTGTTTTTT.

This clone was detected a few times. CDR3 coding DNA: TGTGCCAGCACCAACAGGGGAAGGTCTGGAAACACCATATATTTT. Its translation: CASTNRGRSGNTIYF. The gene calls are TRBV3-1 (or the pseudogene TRBV3-2) and TRBJ1-3, with 7 bases aligning to TRBD1. This CDR3 comprises 15 residues. V shed 7 bases and J 1 base; nucleotides not matched to a gene: 7. Germline lookup yields CDR1 LGHDT and CDR2 YNNKEL (reference sequence).

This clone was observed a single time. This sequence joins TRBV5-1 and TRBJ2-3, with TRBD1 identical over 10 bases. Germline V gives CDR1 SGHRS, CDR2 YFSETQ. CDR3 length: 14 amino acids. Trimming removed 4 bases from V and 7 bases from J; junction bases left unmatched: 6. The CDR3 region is CASSIRQGANTQYF. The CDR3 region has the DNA TGCGCCAGCAGCATCAGACAGGGGGCTAATACGCAGTATTTT.

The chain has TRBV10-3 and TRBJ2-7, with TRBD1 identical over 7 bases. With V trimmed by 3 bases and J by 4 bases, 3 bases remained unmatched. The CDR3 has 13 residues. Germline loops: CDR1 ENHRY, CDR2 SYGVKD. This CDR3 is CAISDKGAYEQYF. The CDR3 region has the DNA TGTGCCATCAGTGATAAGGGGGCTTACGAGCAGTACTTC.

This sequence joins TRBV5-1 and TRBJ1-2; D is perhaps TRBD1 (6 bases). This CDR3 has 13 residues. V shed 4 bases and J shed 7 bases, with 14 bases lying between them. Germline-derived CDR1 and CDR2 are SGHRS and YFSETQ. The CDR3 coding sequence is TGCGCCAGCAGCAATGGACAGTCGAGTGGCTACACCTTC. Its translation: CASSNGQSSGYTF.

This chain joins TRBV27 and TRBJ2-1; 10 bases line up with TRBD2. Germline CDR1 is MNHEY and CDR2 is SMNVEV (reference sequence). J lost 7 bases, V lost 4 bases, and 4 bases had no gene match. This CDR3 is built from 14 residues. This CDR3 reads CASSYGTSENEQFF. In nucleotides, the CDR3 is TGTGCCAGCAGTTACGGGACTAGCGAGAATGAGCAGTTCTTC.

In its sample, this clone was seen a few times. The CDR3 region is CAWRSNYGYTF. DNA for the CDR3: TGTGCCTGGAGGAGCAACTATGGCTACACCTTC. The chain recombines TRBV30 with TRBJ1-2; D uncertain. The germline V gene has CDR1 GTSNPN and CDR2 SVGIG (reference sequence). Deletions cut 3 bases from V and 2 bases from J, with 4 bases between. The CDR3 runs to 11 residues.

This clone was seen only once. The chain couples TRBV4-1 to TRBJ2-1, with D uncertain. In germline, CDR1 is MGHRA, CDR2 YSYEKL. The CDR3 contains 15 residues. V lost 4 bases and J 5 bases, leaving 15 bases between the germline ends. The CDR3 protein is CASSPRLELDNEQFF. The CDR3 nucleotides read TGCGCCAGCAGCCCACGACTCGAGCTGGACAATGAGCAGTTCTTC.

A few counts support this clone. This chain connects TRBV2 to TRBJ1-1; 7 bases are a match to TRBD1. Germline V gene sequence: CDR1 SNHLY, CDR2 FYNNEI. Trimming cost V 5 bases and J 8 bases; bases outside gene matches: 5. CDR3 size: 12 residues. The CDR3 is CASSTDRAEAFF. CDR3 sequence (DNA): TGTGCCAGCAGTACAGACAGGGCCGAAGCTTTCTTT.

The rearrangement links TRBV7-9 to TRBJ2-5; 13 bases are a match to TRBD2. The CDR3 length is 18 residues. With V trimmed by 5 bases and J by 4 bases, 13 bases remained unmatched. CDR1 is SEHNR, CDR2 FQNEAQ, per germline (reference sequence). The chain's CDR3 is CASSPLPGLAGKGETQYF. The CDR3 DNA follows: TGTGCCAGCAGCCCCCTCCCGGGACTAGCGGGAAAGGGAGAGACCCAGTACTTC.

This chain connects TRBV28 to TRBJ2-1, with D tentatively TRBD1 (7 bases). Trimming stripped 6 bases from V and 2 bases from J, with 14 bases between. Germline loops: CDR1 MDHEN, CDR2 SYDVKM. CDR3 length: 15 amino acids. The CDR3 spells CASSPAGGTYNEQFF. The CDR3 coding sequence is TGTGCCAGCAGCCCCGCAGGGGGGACCTACAATGAGCAGTTCTTC.

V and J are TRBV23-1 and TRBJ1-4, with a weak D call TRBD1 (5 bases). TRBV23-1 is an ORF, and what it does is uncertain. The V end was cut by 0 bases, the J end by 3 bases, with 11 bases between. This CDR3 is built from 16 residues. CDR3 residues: CASSQSSRVPNEKLFF. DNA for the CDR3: TGCGCCAGCAGTCAATCATCCAGGGTACCTAATGAAAAACTGTTTTTT.